This T cell receptor beta chain derives from a study of shared clonotypes between healthy human individuals. The unsorted PBMC sample used ten immunoSEQ deep assay plates. Sequenced by immunoSEQ multiplex PCR; TCRdb stores in-frame clones only, minus some. Among fewer than 600,000 clones listed, about 76% were seen once. The germline V gene has CDR1 MDHEN and CDR2 SYDVKM. There are 16 residues in the CDR3. V dropped 1 base and J dropped 4 bases, with 16 bases sitting between them. This chain links TRBV28 with TRBJ2-5, with a tentative D call TRBD1 (5 bases). The receptor was derived from a woman aged 40 to 49 in good health. Some clones in this sample may be carry-over from other donors' samples. Sequencing used PBMCs. Written as DNA, the CDR3 is TGTGCCAGCAGTTTATATTTTCAGGGAAAGATAGAGACCCAGTACTTC. Protein: CASSLYFQGKIETQYF.